This TCR beta chain was retrieved from a study of T cells after yellow fever vaccination. Study-wide points: High-abundance clonotypes from the bulk population could contaminate FACS-sorted repertoires.

This CDR3 contains 13 residues. V dropped 3 bases and J dropped 1 base, with 7 bases sitting between them. Many counts were recorded for this clonotype. Its antigen is unknown. TCR cDNA was made by 5'RACE template switching, adding a universal primer site and UMIs. TCRdb independently ran MiXCR on the 5' RACE reads; one entry per CDR3 protein. In the table there are a few hundred thousand distinct CDR3 sequences, roughly 7.2% of which are singletons. This rearrangement joins TRBV12-3 or TRBV12-4 to TRBJ2-7, with D uncertain. The starting material was CD4+ T cells sorted from PBMCs, obtained 15 days after the yellow fever booster vaccination. The sequence derives from a man aged 25 to 40 who received the YFV17D yellow fever vaccine. Written as DNA, the CDR3 is TGTGCCAGCAGTTTCTTGGCGTCCTACGAGCAGTACTTC. Amino acid sequence: CASSFLASYEQYF.